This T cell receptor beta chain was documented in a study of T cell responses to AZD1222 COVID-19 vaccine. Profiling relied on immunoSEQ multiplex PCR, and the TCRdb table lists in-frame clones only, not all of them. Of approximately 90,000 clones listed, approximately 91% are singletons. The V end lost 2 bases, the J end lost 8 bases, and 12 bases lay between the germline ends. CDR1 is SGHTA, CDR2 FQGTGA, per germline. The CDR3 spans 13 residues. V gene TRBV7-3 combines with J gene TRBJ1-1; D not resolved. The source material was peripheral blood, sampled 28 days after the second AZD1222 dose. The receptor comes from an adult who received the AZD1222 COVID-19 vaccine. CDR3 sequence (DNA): TGTGCCAGCAGCTTAGACCCGGGAGGAGAAGCTTTCTTT. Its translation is CASSLDPGGEAFF.